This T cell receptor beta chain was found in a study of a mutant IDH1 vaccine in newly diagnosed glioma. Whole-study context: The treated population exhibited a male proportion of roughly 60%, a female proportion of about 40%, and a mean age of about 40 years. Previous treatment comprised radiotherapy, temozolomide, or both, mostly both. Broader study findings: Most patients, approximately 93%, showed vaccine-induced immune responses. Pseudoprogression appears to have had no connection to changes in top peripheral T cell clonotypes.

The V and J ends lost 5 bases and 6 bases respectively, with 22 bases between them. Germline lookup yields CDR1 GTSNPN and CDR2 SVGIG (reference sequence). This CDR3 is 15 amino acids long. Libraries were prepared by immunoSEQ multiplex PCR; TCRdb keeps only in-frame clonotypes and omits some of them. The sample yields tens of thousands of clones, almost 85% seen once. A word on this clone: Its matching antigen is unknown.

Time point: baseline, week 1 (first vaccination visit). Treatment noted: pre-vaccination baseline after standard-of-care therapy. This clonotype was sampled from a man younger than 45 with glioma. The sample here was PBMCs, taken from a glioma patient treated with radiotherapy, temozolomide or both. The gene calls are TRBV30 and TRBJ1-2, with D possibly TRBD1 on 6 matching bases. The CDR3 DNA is TGTGCCTGGCTGGGGGCGACGGATTCAACGCATGGCTACACCTTC. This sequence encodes CAWLGATDSTHGYTF.